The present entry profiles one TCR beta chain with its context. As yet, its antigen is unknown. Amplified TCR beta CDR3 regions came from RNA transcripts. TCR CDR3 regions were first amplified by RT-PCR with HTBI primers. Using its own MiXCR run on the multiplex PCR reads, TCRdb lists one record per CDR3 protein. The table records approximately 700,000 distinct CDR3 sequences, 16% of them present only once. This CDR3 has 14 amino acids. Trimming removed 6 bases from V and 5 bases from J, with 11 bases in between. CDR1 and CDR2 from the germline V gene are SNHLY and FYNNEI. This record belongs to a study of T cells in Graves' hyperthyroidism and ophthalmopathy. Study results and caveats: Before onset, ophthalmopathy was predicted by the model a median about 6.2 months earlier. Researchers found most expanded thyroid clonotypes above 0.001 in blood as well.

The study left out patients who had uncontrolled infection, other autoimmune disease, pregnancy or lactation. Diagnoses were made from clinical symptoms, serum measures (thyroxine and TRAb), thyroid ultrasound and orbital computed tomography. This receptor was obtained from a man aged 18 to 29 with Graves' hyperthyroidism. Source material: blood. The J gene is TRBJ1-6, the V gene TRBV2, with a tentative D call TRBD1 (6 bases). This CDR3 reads CASSRDTDNSPLHF. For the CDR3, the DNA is TGTGCCAGCAGCAGGGACACAGATAATTCACCCCTCCACTTT.